Here is one T cell receptor beta chain with its context. This clonotype was seen a handful of times. What antigen it recognizes has not been identified. Per-base quality was not reported, and no clone a single base away is much larger than it. Its CDR3 holds 16 amino acids, cysteine through phenylalanine. Kept here is only the CDR3 DNA, which spans 48 bases and is read in frame from base 1. Via the germline V gene (reference sequence), CDR1 is WNHNN and CDR2 SYGVQD. Deletion took 0 bases off V and 7 bases off J, with a span of 16 bases between the germline ends. In the ophthalmopathy patients, disease was moderately to severely active, with a Clinical Activity Score of 3 or more, a NOSPECS grade of 4 or more, and a duration of less than 3 months. The study excluded patients with uncontrolled infections, other autoimmune diseases, pregnancy or lactation. Clinical symptoms, serum thyroxine and TRAb, thyroid ultrasound, and orbital computed tomography formed the basis for the diagnoses. PBMCs were separated from under 12 ml of fresh peripheral blood using Ficoll-Paque density gradient centrifugation. Total RNA was extracted using Trizol reagent, and RNA quality was assessed on an Agilent 2100 Bioanalyzer.

TCR beta CDR3 regions were amplified from RNA transcripts. The TCR CDR3 was subjected to a first round of RT-PCR using the HTBI primer set and the Qiagen OneStep RT-PCR kit. Libraries were constructed in a second round of multiplex PCR, after which size selection and purification were carried out. Libraries were sequenced paired-end with 100 bp reads on an Illumina HiSeq2000. As for the authors' bioinformatics: SOAPnuke was used to process the raw data, throwing out any read that contained adapters or uncalled bases, had a mean Phred below 15, or lacked an exact constant-primer or identifier match. COPE v1.2.5 was used to merge high-quality paired reads, and clonotypes were defined as unique nucleotide sequences. Clonotypes were aligned to IMGT TRBV, TRBD and TRBJ reference segments using MiTCR v1.1. The analysis included only V-J combinations with a frequency above 0.0001, which together covered 99% to 99.2% of the repertoires. The TCS score was defined as the ratio of F50 (clonal expansion) to E x V (chaos), calculated using BLOSUM62-based TCRdist between CDR3 peptides within each V-J. Welch's t-statistics and random forest reduced several hundred V-J features to some 14, which were used in a naive Bayes classifier (R e1071). In-frame beta chains were kept once TCRdb had trimmed the public reads at Q25 with fastp and called clones with MiXCR. Each record represents a unique CDR3 protein, reported with the most common genes and DNA among its rows. These V and J calls rely on TCRdb rather than the paper's analysis. For this sample there are around 360,000 distinct CDR3 sequences; 13% to 15% appear just once. The ten top clones hold roughly 19% of the sample.

The data were obtained in a study of T cells in Graves' hyperthyroidism and ophthalmopathy (dated by TCRdb to about 2019). Describing the broader study: Peripheral blood samples were taken at initial diagnosis, before any treatment was given. To identify distinguishing TCR V-J signatures, a discovery cohort of around 100 patients was used, comprising some 45 with Graves' ophthalmopathy and 57 with stable Graves' hyperthyroidism. Prospective prediction of ophthalmopathy was tested in an independent validation cohort consisting of 18 to 20 hyperthyroidism patients and 15 or so patients who later progressed to ophthalmopathy. For training and testing, the 80 to 100 patients in the discovery cohort were randomly divided in a 7:3 ratio. Thyroid tissue and blood T-cell repertoires from six Graves' hyperthyroidism patients were also compared in the study. After sampling, hyperthyroidism patients received methimazole starting at 30 mg daily, and ophthalmopathy patients received high-dose intravenous methylprednisolone. TCR Vbeta CDR3 sequencing of around 130 peripheral blood samples (fewer than 45 ophthalmopathy, approximately 80 hyperthyroidism and approximately 17 progressor patients) is reported in the paper. Results and caveats for the whole study, not just this receptor: A 13 V-J signature model separated ophthalmopathy from stable hyperthyroidism, with around 88% sensitivity and 81% to 83% specificity in cross-validation and 80%/75% in testing. Most expanded thyroid clonotypes (frequency above 0.001) were also found in blood, which suggests that blood repertoires may mirror thyroid immune responses. No statistical method was used to fix the sample size in advance, and group allocation was not hidden from the investigators. In validation, the model predicted progression to ophthalmopathy a median of about 6.8 months before onset, with about 70% sensitivity and more than 72% specificity.

This TCR was sampled from an older woman with Graves' ophthalmopathy. Sequences were obtained from blood. The rearranged chain carries TRBV10-1 and TRBJ2-1; confidence is insufficient to name the D gene. In nucleotide form, the sequence is TGCGCCAGCAGTGAGTCAAGGGTCCCCCTTTGGAATGAGCAGTTCTTC. Its translation reads: CASSESRVPLWNEQFF.